This T cell receptor (beta chain) came from a study of control samples from healthy donors and cancer patients. The CDR3 consists of 15 residues. The trim removed 8 bases at V and 9 bases at J, leaving 16 bases unmatched. Per the germline V gene, CDR1 is KGHSH and CDR2 is LQKENI. This clone has a single count. This table comes from immunoSEQ multiplex PCR, and its TCRdb copy is limited to in-frame clones, with some not included. The table lists around 110,000 clones, over 90% of them singletons. This chain connects TRBV18 to TRBJ1-5, with 7 bases that match TRBD1. The material sequenced was blood. The clonotype was recovered from a man younger than 45 in good health. CDR3 coding DNA: TGTGCCAGCGTACCCGGGACAGCAGATCGAGGGCCCCAGCATTTT. Protein sequence: CASVPGTADRGPQHF. Using reference TRBV18 and TRBJ1-5 for the parts outside the CDR3, the full variable domain is NAGVMQNPRHLVRRRGQEARLRCSPMKGHSHVYWYRQLPEEGLKFMVYLQKENIIDESGMPKERFSAEFPKEGPSILRIQQVVRGDSAAYFCASVPGTADRGPQHFGDGTRLSIL.